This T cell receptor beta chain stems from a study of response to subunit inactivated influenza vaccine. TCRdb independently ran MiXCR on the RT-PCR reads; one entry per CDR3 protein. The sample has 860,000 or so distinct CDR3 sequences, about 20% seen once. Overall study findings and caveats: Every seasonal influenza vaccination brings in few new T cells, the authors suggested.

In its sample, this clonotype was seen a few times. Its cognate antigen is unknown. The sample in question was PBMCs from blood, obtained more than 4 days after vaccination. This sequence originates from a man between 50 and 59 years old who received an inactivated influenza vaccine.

CDR3 sequence: CASRLAGDNEQYF. CDR3 DNA: TGTGCCAGCCGCCTAGCGGGAGATAACGAGCAGTACTTC. This chain uses TRBV6-6 with TRBJ2-7; 10 positions match TRBD2. Per the germline V gene, CDR1 is MNHNY and CDR2 is SVGAGI (reference sequence). The ends lost 8 bases at V and 5 bases at J; junction bases unmatched: 6. This CDR3 region has 13 residues.